This is a list of T cell receptor beta chains from one sample in a study of human T cells and chemical hapten exposure. TCRdb called the RACE reads again in MiXCR, with one record for every CDR3 protein. The table lists some 180,000 distinct CDR3 sequences, 20% to 25% of them singletons. The material was whole blood, obtained in connection with sensitization to the hapten diphenylcyclopropenone (DPC). All receptors come from a woman aged 45-59 years with alopecia areata. Some clones in this sample may be carry-over from other donors' samples. Both conserved end residues are part of each CDR3. D genes are given only for firm matches. Clone sizes are given selectively: once, few, many, or a class where the clone is expanded.

j_gene,d_gene,v_gene,abundance,CDR3aa,CDR3nt
TRBJ2-3,TRBD2,TRBV5-5,NA,CASSSTSGKRADTQYF,TGTGCCAGCAGCTCGACTAGCGGGAAAAGAGCAGATACGCAGTATTTT
TRBJ2-2,NA,TRBV19,NA,CASKRFEGTGELFF,TGTGCCAGTAAAAGGTTTGAGGGGACCGGGGAGCTGTTTTTT
TRBJ2-7,TRBD1,TRBV5-1,many,CASSSGTGSYEQYF,TGTGCCAGCAGTTCCGGGACAGGGTCCTACGAGCAGTACTTC
TRBJ1-3,TRBD1,TRBV5-1,NA,CASSPRTGQSSGNTIYF,TGCGCCAGCAGCCCCCGGACAGGGCAGAGCTCTGGAAACACCATATATTTT
TRBJ1-2,TRBD1,TRBV29-1,few,CSVEDRGTGVNYGYTF,TGCAGCGTTGAAGATCGGGGGACAGGGGTTAACTATGGCTACACCTTC
TRBJ1-4,NA,TRBV6-2/TRBV6-3,NA,CASTDSNEKLFF,TGTGCCAGCACTGACAGTAATGAAAAACTGTTTTTT
TRBJ2-1,TRBD2,TRBV20-1,NA,CSARAWGTSGLDEQFF,TGCAGTGCTAGAGCCTGGGGGACTAGCGGGCTCGATGAGCAGTTCTTC
TRBJ2-4,NA,TRBV5-1,few,CASSLVAGSYLAKNIQYF,TGCGCCAGCAGCTTGGTGGCGGGCTCCTATCTAGCCAAAAACATTCAGTACTTC
TRBJ1-6,NA,TRBV7-2,few,CASSLVPSSYNSPLHF,TGTGCCAGCAGCTTAGTACCGAGCTCCTATAATTCACCCCTCCACTTT
TRBJ1-1,NA,TRBV20-1,NA,CSARDSAGFGAFF,TGCAGTGCTAGAGATAGTGCCGGGTTCGGAGCTTTCTTT
TRBJ1-1,NA,TRBV5-1,few,CASSRGQPMNTEAFF,TGCGCCAGCAGCCGCGGACAGCCTATGAACACTGAAGCTTTCTTT
TRBJ2-2,TRBD1,TRBV7-3,NA,CASSDDRAWHGELFF,TGTGCCAGCAGCGACGACAGGGCTTGGCACGGGGAGCTGTTTTTT
TRBJ2-4,NA,TRBV2,few,CASSLNIQYF,TGTGCCAGCAGTCTAAACATTCAGTACTTC
TRBJ2-1,TRBD2,TRBV12-5,NA,CASGLGVAGANEQFF,TGTGCTAGTGGTTTGGGGGTAGCGGGAGCCAATGAGCAGTTCTTC
TRBJ2-5,TRBD1,TRBV14,NA,CASSPDRLQETQYF,TGTGCCAGCAGCCCGGACAGGCTCCAAGAGACCCAGTACTTC
TRBJ2-1,NA,TRBV21-1,NA,CASSGPYYNEQFF,TGTGCCAGCAGCGGCCCTTATTATAATGAGCAGTTCTTC
TRBJ2-4,TRBD2,TRBV7-8,many,CASSLALAGAAGNIQYF,TGTGCCAGCAGCTTAGCGCTAGCGGGAGCCGCCGGAAACATTCAGTACTTC
TRBJ2-5,NA,TRBV6-5,few,CASSYRVGAQYF,TGTGCCAGCAGTTACCGGGTTGGGGCCCAGTACTTC
TRBJ1-5,NA,TRBV6-5,few,CASSYGGGNQPQHF,TGTGCCAGCAGTTACGGGGGCGGCAATCAGCCCCAGCATTTT
TRBJ1-4,NA,TRBV7-9,few,CASSKNSGEKLFF,TGTGCCAGCAGCAAAAACAGCGGAGAAAAACTGTTTTTT
TRBJ2-2,NA,TRBV6-4,NA,CASSDQMNGGELFF,TGTGCCAGCAGTGACCAAATGAACGGCGGGGAGCTGTTTTTT
TRBJ1-5,NA,TRBV28,many,CASSPTGQPHQPQHF,TGTGCCAGCAGCCCGACGGGGCAGCCACATCAGCCCCAGCATTTT
TRBJ1-1,NA,TRBV29-1,many,CSVEVSAGMAFF,TGCAGCGTTGAGGTCAGTGCAGGGATGGCTTTCTTT
TRBJ2-7,NA,TRBV24-1,NA,CATSDGAGFVSYEQYF,TGTGCCACCAGTGATGGCGCTGGGTTCGTCTCCTACGAGCAGTACTTC
TRBJ2-1,TRBD2,TRBV2,NA,CASRELAGGRNEQFF,TGTGCCAGCAGGGAACTAGCGGGAGGGCGCAATGAGCAGTTCTTC
TRBJ2-3,NA,TRBV20-1,NA,CSALRTANTDTQYF,TGCAGTGCGCTCAGGACTGCTAACACAGATACGCAGTATTTT
TRBJ2-7,TRBD2,TRBV20-1,few,CSASVAGRSYEQYF,TGCAGTGCGTCCGTAGCGGGTCGCTCCTACGAGCAGTACTTC
TRBJ1-5,TRBD1,TRBV27,NA,CASSPGRTGDRNQPQHF,TGTGCCAGCAGTCCCGGCAGGACAGGGGATCGCAATCAGCCCCAGCATTTT
TRBJ2-3,TRBD2,TRBV20-1,NA,CSATSGRAVGTDTQYF,TGCAGTGCTACCAGCGGGAGGGCCGTGGGCACAGATACGCAGTATTTT
TRBJ2-3,TRBD2,TRBV10-3,few,CAIRTRTSGYTDTQYF,TGTGCCATCAGAACCAGGACTAGCGGATACACAGATACGCAGTATTTT
TRBJ1-4,NA,TRBV12-3/TRBV12-4,NA,CASRLTGSGNEKLFF,TGTGCCAGCAGACTTACAGGGTCGGGGAATGAAAAACTGTTTTTT
TRBJ2-7,NA,TRBV6-2/TRBV6-3,many,CASSYEDEQYF,TGTGCCAGCAGTTACGAGGACGAGCAGTACTTC
TRBJ2-3,TRBD2,TRBV27,NA,CASSLGLEAQYF,TGTGCCAGCAGTCTCGGACTAGAGGCGCAGTATTTT
TRBJ2-7,NA,TRBV10-3,NA,CAISEREAYEQYF,TGTGCCATCAGTGAGAGAGAGGCCTACGAGCAGTACTTC
TRBJ2-5,TRBD2,TRBV29-1,NA,CSVEGAGGEETQYF,TGCAGCGTTGAAGGAGCGGGAGGTGAAGAGACCCAGTACTTC
TRBJ2-1,NA,TRBV4-1,NA,CASSPVLSYNEQFF,TGCGCCAGCAGCCCGGTCCTCTCCTACAATGAGCAGTTCTTC
TRBJ1-6,NA,TRBV29-1,few,CSVQQGANSPLHF,TGCAGCGTTCAACAGGGAGCTAATTCACCCCTCCACTTT
TRBJ2-1,NA,TRBV12-3/TRBV12-4,NA,CASRPSGYNEQFF,TGTGCCAGCAGACCCTCGGGGTACAATGAGCAGTTCTTC
TRBJ2-2,TRBD2,TRBV29-1,NA,CSAESGGTGELFF,TGCAGCGCTGAGTCCGGGGGGACCGGGGAGCTGTTTTTT
TRBJ1-5,NA,TRBV12-3/TRBV12-4,NA,CASRGTGVNQPQHF,TGTGCCAGCAGGGGGACCGGGGTAAATCAGCCCCAGCATTTT